This T cell receptor beta chain was sequenced in a study of molecular identifiers for immune sequencing clone quantification. Previously described methods and listed TCR primers produced bulk TCR libraries. TCRdb re-called the PCR reads with MiXCR, one entry per CDR3 protein. The profile covers about half a million distinct CDR3 sequences, with about 22% appearing a single time and approximately 0.84% taken by the ten largest. This clonotype was detected a few times. What it binds is not known. V lost 1 base and J lost 5; bases outside the gene matches: 7. CDR1 and CDR2 from the germline V gene are SEHNR and FQNEAQ (reference sequence). This CDR3 has 15 residues. Findings and limits, study-wide: Clones above 20 RNA copies contained over 97% of effector molecules and under 1% of naive molecules.

The rearrangement joins TRBV7-9 to TRBJ2-7, with TRBD1 identical over 8 bases. Material for sequencing was naive CD8+ T cells from blood, with Jurkat cell RNA spiked in. Subset: FACS-sorted CD8+CD4-CCR7+CD45RA+ naive T cells. The origin of this receptor is a human donor in good health. Some libraries in this study had Jurkat cell RNA spiked in. This chain's CDR3 is CASSLGPAGGNEQYF. The CDR3, as DNA: TGTGCCAGCAGCTTAGGTCCCGCAGGGGGCAACGAGCAGTACTTC.